The source of this TCR beta chain is a study of prognosis after radiotherapy for stage I lung cancer. Study context: Radiotherapy preceded distant metastases in several patients (median about 7 months); approximately 15 showed no significant progression.

This CDR3 contains 13 residues. Germline CDR1 reads SGHKS; CDR2 reads YYEKEE (reference sequence). V was pared by 7 bases and J by 3 bases, with 13 bases between. By two-round multiplex PCR, the TCR beta CDR3 was amplified from genomic DNA. Primers (each specific to one TRBV or TRBJ gene) were used in first-round PCR. TCRdb re-analysed the multiplex PCR reads in MiXCR, keeping a single row per CDR3 protein. The sample holds 20,000 to 25,000 distinct CDR3 sequences, about 34% seen once. Findings and caveats of the study: Reportedly, the usage of TRBV and TRBJ genes was not the same in patients with and without metastases.

With regard to this clonotype: Its antigen is still unknown.

The chain is built from TRBV5-5 and TRBJ1-1, with D tentatively TRBD1 (5 bases). This specimen was PBMCs, taken before or after stereotactic body radiation therapy (not recorded which). This clonotype was sampled from a donor at least 50 years old with non-small cell lung cancer. The DNA of the CDR3 is TGTGCCAGCTTTACAGGTACGCACACTGAAGCTTTCTTT. Protein sequence: CASFTGTHTEAFF. The full variable domain, its missing parts supplied by reference TRBV5-5 and TRBJ1-1, is DAGVTQSPTHLIKTRGQQVTLRCSPISGHKSVSWYQQVLGQGPQFIFQYYEKEERGRGNFPDRFSARQFPNYSSELNVNALLLGDSALYLCASFTGTHTEAFFGQGTRLTVV.